This T cell receptor beta chain was observed in a study of T cells after posttransplantation cyclophosphamide. Here immunoSEQ multiplex PCR was the method, and the copy in TCRdb shows in-frame clones only, minus some. Among around 9,000 clones listed, about 85% were seen once. A marrow graft followed busulfan-fludarabine conditioning, with cyclophosphamide on days +3 and +4. Germline-derived CDR1 and CDR2 are MNHEY and SVGAGI. The CDR3 runs to 15 residues. Germline trimming cut 5 bases from V and 6 bases from J; bases unmatched to any gene: 9. The specimen was PBMCs, collected after allogeneic stem cell transplant with posttransplant cyclophosphamide. This sequence originates from a female patient aged 40-50 years who received an allogeneic stem cell transplant from an unrelated donor, was CMV-positive, and had no GVHD. Some T cells may be graft donor cells. The chain links TRBV6-5 to TRBJ2-1; 8 bases agree with TRBD1. The chain's CDR3 is CASSAMDRVGNEQFF. The CDR3 DNA reads as TGTGCCAGCAGTGCCATGGACAGGGTAGGCAATGAGCAGTTCTTC.